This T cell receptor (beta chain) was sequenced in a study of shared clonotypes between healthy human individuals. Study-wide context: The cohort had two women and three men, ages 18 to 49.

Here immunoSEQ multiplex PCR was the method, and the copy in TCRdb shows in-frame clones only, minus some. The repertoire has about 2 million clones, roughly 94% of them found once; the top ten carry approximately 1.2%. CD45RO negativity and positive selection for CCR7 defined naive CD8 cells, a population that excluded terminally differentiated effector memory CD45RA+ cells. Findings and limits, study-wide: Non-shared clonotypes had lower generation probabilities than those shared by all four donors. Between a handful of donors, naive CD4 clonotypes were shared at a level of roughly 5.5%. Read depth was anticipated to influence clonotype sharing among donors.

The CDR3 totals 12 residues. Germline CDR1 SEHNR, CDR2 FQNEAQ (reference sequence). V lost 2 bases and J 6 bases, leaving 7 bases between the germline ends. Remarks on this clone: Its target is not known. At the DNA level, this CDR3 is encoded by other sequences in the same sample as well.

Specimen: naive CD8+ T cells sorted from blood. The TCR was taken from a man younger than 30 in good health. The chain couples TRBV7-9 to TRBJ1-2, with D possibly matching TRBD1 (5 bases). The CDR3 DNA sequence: TGTGCCAGCAGCTTAAGGGGAGATGGCTACACCTTC. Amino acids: CASSLRGDGYTF.